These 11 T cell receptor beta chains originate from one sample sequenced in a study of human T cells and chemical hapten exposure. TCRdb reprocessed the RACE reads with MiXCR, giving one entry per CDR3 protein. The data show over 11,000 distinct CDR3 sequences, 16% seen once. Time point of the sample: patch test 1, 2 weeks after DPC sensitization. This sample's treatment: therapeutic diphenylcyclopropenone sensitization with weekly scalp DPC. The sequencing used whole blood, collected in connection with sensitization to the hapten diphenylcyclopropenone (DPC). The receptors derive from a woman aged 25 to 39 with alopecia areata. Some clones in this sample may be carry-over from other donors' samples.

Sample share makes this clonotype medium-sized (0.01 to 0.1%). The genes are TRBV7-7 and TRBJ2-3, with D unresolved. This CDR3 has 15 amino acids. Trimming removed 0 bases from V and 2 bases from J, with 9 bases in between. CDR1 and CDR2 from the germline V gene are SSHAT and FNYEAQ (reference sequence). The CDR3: CASSLADGFTDTQYF. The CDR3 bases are TGTGCCAGCAGCTTAGCAGACGGATTCACAGATACGCAGTATTTT.

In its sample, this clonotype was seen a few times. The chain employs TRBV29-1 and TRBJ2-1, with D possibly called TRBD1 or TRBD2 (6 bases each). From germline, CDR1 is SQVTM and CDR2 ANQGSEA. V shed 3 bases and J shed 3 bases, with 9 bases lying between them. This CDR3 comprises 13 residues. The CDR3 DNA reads TGCAGCGTTGACGGGGGCGGCTACAATGAGCAGTTCTTC. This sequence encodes CSVDGGGYNEQFF.

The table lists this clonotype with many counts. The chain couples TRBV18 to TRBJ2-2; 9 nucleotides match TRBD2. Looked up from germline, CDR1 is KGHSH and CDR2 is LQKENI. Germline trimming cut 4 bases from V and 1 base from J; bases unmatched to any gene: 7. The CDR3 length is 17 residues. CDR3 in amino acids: CASSRSSSGMNTGELFF. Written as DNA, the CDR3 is TGTGCCAGCTCACGTTCCTCTAGCGGGATGAACACCGGGGAGCTGTTTTTT.

CDR3 sequence (DNA): TGTGCCAGCAGGCGACAGGCCCCTTGGGAAAAACTGTTTTTT. Encoded protein: CASRRQAPWEKLFF. V is TRBV12-3 or TRBV12-4 and J is TRBJ1-4, with D maybe TRBD1 (6 bases). V shed 6 bases and J shed 8 bases, with 16 bases lying between them. The CDR3 runs 14 residues.

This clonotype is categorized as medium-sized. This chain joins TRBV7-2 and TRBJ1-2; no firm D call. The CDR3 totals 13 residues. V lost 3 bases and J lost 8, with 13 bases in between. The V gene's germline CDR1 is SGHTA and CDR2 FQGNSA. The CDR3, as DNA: TGTGCCAGCAGCTTTCAACCAGAAAAGGGCTACACCTTC. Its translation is CASSFQPEKGYTF.

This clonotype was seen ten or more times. DNA of the CDR3: TGTGCCAGCAGTTTTAACTTTGGCGGGACCGAGACCCAGTACTTC. Protein: CASSFNFGGTETQYF. The gene calls are TRBV28 and TRBJ2-5; D perhaps matches TRBD2 (6 bases). Trimming cost V 3 bases and J 5 bases, with 16 bases left between them. Germline assignment: CDR1 MDHEN and CDR2 SYDVKM. This CDR3 spans 15 amino acids.

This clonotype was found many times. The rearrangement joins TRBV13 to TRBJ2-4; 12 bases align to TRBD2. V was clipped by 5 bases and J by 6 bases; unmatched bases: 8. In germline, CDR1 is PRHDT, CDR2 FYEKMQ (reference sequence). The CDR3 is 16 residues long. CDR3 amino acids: CASSIRLAGERNIQYF. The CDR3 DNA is TGTGCCAGCAGCATCAGACTAGCGGGGGAACGAAACATTCAGTACTTC.

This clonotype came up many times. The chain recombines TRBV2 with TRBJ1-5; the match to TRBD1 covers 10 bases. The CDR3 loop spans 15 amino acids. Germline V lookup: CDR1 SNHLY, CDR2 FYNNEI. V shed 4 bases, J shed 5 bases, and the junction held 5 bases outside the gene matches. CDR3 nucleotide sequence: TGTGCCAGCAGTGTACCCGGGACAGGGGATCAGCCCCAGCATTTT. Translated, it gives CASSVPGTGDQPQHF.

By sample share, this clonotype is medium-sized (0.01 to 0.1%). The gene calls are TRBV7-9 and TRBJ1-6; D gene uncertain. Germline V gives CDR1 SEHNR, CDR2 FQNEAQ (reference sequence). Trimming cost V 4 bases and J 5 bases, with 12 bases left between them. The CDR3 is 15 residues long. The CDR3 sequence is CASSSTRWDNSPLHF. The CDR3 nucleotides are TGTGCCAGCAGCTCCACGCGGTGGGATAATTCACCCCTCCACTTT.

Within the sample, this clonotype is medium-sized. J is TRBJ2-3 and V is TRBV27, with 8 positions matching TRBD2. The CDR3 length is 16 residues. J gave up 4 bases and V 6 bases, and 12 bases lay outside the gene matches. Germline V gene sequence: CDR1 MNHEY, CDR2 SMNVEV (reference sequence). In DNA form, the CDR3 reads TGTGCCAGCAGCATACTATCGGGGGGGCCAGCAGATACGCAGTATTTT. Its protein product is CASSILSGGPADTQYF.

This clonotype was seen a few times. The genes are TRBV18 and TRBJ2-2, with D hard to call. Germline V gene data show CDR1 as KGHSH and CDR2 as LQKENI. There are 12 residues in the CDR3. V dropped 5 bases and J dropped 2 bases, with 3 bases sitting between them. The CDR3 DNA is TGTGCCAGCTCATACAACACCGGGGAGCTGTTTTTT. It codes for CASSYNTGELFF.